The subject of this entry is one T cell receptor (beta chain). The CDR3 consists of 15 residues. The germline V gene has CDR1 SGHNT and CDR2 YYREEE (reference sequence). The ends lost 4 bases at V and 0 bases at J; junction bases unmatched: 5. Original data processing: Researchers report that nucleated cell counts were estimated from reference gene primer amplification. Repertoires were generated with immunoSEQ multiplex PCR, while TCRdb's copy carries only in-frame clones and drops some. The V and J calls and clone size were taken over from that table, and D and trimming were inferred from the DNA. This sample has about 270,000 clones; around nine tenths occur once, and the top ten carry around 12%. The data were taken from a study of blood T cell repertoires in COVID-19. About the research overall: Whether acute or convalescent, the COVID-19 samples came from the United States, Italy and Spain. The analysed material was cDNA or gDNA that came from T cells, B-cell-depleted T cells, or PBMCs.

Patients of the Seattle cohort, enrolled during active infection, were followed longitudinally. The chain uses TRBV5-4 and TRBJ1-1; 8 bases are shared with TRBD1. This TCR was sampled from a woman in her seventies with COVID-19, enrolled during active disease. Input material: peripheral blood. CDR3 loop: CASSGETGVNTEAFF. The CDR3 DNA is TGTGCCAGCAGCGGTGAGACAGGGGTGAACACTGAAGCTTTCTTT.